The rows below give T cell receptor beta chains drawn from one sample of a study of technical replicates of blood from several donors. Method: immunoSEQ multiplex PCR; TCRdb's copy keeps in-frame clones and lacks some. There are tens of thousands of clones in the sample; roughly 86% occur only once, and approximately 5% lies in the top ten. Source material: PBMCs. These receptor sequences come from a human donor in good health. Some clones in this sample may be carry-over from other donors' samples. Each CDR3 is given with its conserved first and last residue. D genes are given only for firm matches. Clone size is shown for a subset of rows, as once, few, many or a class of expanded clone.

abundance: -; v_gene: TRBV5-1; d_gene: -; j_gene: TRBJ2-2; CDR3nt: TGCGCCAGCAGAGCGGACAGTTACACCGGGGAGCTGTTTTTT; CDR3aa: CASRADSYTGELFF
abundance: -; v_gene: TRBV6-1; d_gene: -; j_gene: TRBJ2-3; CDR3nt: TGTGCCAGCAGCTCGGCAGAGACTGGCACAGATACGCAGTATTTT; CDR3aa: CASSSAETGTDTQYF
abundance: -; v_gene: TRBV2; d_gene: TRBD1; j_gene: TRBJ2-6; CDR3nt: TGTGCCAGCAGTTGGGACAGCTCTGGGGCCAACGTCCTGACTTTC; CDR3aa: CASSWDSSGANVLTF
abundance: -; v_gene: TRBV5-5; d_gene: -; j_gene: TRBJ2-7; CDR3nt: TGTGCCAGCAGCTTCCGGGAGCCCCCCTGGGAGCAGTACTTC; CDR3aa: CASSFREPPWEQYF
abundance: -; v_gene: TRBV2; d_gene: -; j_gene: TRBJ2-7; CDR3nt: TGTGCCAGCAGTGCCCCCACTGTGAGCCACTACGAGCAGTACTTC; CDR3aa: CASSAPTVSHYEQYF
abundance: -; v_gene: TRBV25-1; d_gene: -; j_gene: TRBJ2-3; CDR3nt: TGTGCCAGCAGTGAATGGAGGGACACAGATACGCAGTATTTT; CDR3aa: CASSEWRDTDTQYF
abundance: -; v_gene: TRBV4-3; d_gene: -; j_gene: TRBJ1-5; CDR3nt: TGCGCCAGCAGCCAAGAAAGGGGGGGAAGTCAGCCCCAGCATTTT; CDR3aa: CASSQERGGSQPQHF
abundance: -; v_gene: TRBV6-1; d_gene: TRBD2; j_gene: TRBJ2-7; CDR3nt: TGTGCCAGCTGTGGCAGCGGGGGGAGCTCCTACGAGCAGTACTTC; CDR3aa: CASCGSGGSSYEQYF
abundance: -; v_gene: TRBV13; d_gene: -; j_gene: TRBJ1-2; CDR3nt: TGTGCCAGCAGCTTACAGGGGAACTATGGCTACACCTTC; CDR3aa: CASSLQGNYGYTF
abundance: -; v_gene: TRBV4-2; d_gene: -; j_gene: TRBJ2-4; CDR3nt: TGTGCCAGCAGCCCACGCGTGGGTGAGGTAGCCAAAAACATTCAGTACTTC; CDR3aa: CASSPRVGEVAKNIQYF
abundance: -; v_gene: TRBV18; d_gene: -; j_gene: TRBJ1-2; CDR3nt: TGTGCCAGCTCACCACCTAACGGAGCTAACTATGGCTACACCTTC; CDR3aa: CASSPPNGANYGYTF
abundance: once; v_gene: TRBV12-5; d_gene: TRBD1; j_gene: TRBJ2-3; CDR3nt: TGTGCTAGCACCGCCGGGACAGGGACAGATACGCAGTATTTT; CDR3aa: CASTAGTGTDTQYF
abundance: -; v_gene: TRBV11-2; d_gene: -; j_gene: TRBJ2-3; CDR3nt: TGTGCCAGCAGCTTTGGGGGCCATAGCACAGATACGCAGTATTTT; CDR3aa: CASSFGGHSTDTQYF
abundance: -; v_gene: TRBV15; d_gene: -; j_gene: TRBJ2-2; CDR3nt: TGTGCCACCAGTCAGCCTCGACTAACCGGGGAGCTGTTTTTT; CDR3aa: CATSQPRLTGELFF
abundance: -; v_gene: TRBV7-2; d_gene: -; j_gene: TRBJ2-7; CDR3nt: TGTGCCAGCAGCTCCAACAGTCCCGCATCCGAGCAGTACTTC; CDR3aa: CASSSNSPASEQYF
abundance: -; v_gene: TRBV5-6; d_gene: -; j_gene: TRBJ1-1; CDR3nt: TGTGCCAGCAAAAAACGCGGTGGAGGTAGCACTGAAGCTTTCTTT; CDR3aa: CASKKRGGGSTEAFF